These 5 T cell receptor beta chains were all obtained from the same sample, sequenced in a study of identical twins (TCRdb year 2016). Receptor amplification or capture employed 5' RACE. Instrument used: Illumina HiSeq 2000. In TCRdb, the public reads were trimmed at Q25 with fastp and aligned with MiXCR, with productive beta chains retained. When rows share a CDR3 protein, they turn into one entry using the most common DNA and genes. The sample table lists roughly 230,000 distinct CDR3 sequences, approximately 8.3% of them with a count of one. Around 3% of the sample rests with the top ten. This sample was also put to use in a study of yellow fever vaccine responses in identical twins.

The source material was CD8+ T cells sorted from blood. These TCRs come from a woman aged 18-29 years in good health.

CDR3 bases: TGTGCCAGCACCGACTTCAATGGCAATCAGCCCCAGCATTTT. Its protein product is CASTDFNGNQPQHF. V and J are TRBV6-2 or TRBV6-3 and TRBJ1-5; no clear D. This CDR3 contains 14 residues. Germline V lookup: CDR1 MNHEY, CDR2 SVGEGT. The germline V and J ends were trimmed by 7 bases and 2 bases, with 12 bases remaining between them.

This clonotype came up a few times. The chain is built from TRBV4-3 and TRBJ2-2, with unresolved D. Germline V CDR1 and CDR2: LGHNA, YSLEER. V lost 0 bases and J lost 6, with 8 bases in between. The CDR3 runs to 14 residues. The CDR3 DNA follows: TGCGCCAGCAGCCAAGATCCCGGCGCCGGGGAGCTGTTTTTT. This translates into CASSQDPGAGELFF.

The V and J genes are TRBV9 and TRBJ2-1; 10 bases line up with TRBD2. Germline V gene sequence: CDR1 SGDLS, CDR2 YYNGEE. V gave up 3 bases and J gave up 11 bases; unmatched junction bases: 8. This CDR3 region has 14 residues. In nucleotides, the CDR3 is TGTGCCAGCAGCGATTGGACTAGCGGTAACAAGCAGTTCTTC. Amino acid sequence: CASSDWTSGNKQFF.

This clonotype appeared many times. The chain is built from TRBV5-1 and TRBJ2-1; TRBD2 might be the D (6 bases). V lost 4 bases and J 10 bases, leaving 15 bases between the germline ends. CDR1 is SGHRS, CDR2 YFSETQ, per germline. The CDR3 totals 13 residues. CDR3 DNA sequence: TGCGCCAGCAGCCCAGGTGGGGGGTACGAGCAGTTCTTC. Encoded protein: CASSPGGGYEQFF.

Only a few counts were recorded for this clonotype. The chain links TRBV4-3 to TRBJ2-5, with 16 bases fitting TRBD2. This CDR3 has 18 amino acids. CDR1 LGHNA and CDR2 YSLEER come from the germline V gene. V lost 4 bases and J lost 5; bases outside the gene matches: 10. Here the CDR3 reads CASSRGTSGRDIGETQYF. The DNA of the CDR3 is TGCGCCAGCAGCCGAGGGACTAGCGGGAGGGACATCGGGGAGACCCAGTACTTC.